Each of the 5 T cell receptor beta chains below was sequenced from the same sample in a study of cytomegalovirus exposure and HLA in healthy donors. It was with 60 Vbeta and 13 Jbeta primers that the PCR ran. Assay used: immunoSEQ multiplex PCR; TCRdb lists only in-frame clones, some missing. Of 50,000 to 70,000 clones listed, around 84% are singletons. Sequenced input: PBMCs. The source of these receptors is a male donor in good health and CMV-seronegative.

This chain connects TRBV7-7 to TRBJ1-2, with 7 bases aligning to TRBD1. Germline CDR1 SSHAT, CDR2 FNYEAQ (reference sequence). This CDR3 contains 14 residues. V lost 4 bases to trimming and J lost 4 bases; unmatched junction nucleotides: 6. The chain's CDR3 is CASSSRGACYGYTF. The CDR3 DNA follows: TGTGCCAGCAGCTCCAGGGGGGCCTGCTATGGCTACACCTTC.

The chain joins TRBV14 to TRBJ1-4, with a possible D match to TRBD1 (5 bases). The V end was cut by 4 bases, the J end by 3 bases, with 21 bases between. The length of the CDR3 is 18 residues. Germline V gene lookup returns CDR1 SGHDN and CDR2 FVKESK. The CDR3: CASSPSLGGDLSNEKLFF. CDR3 coding DNA: TGTGCCAGCAGCCCGAGTCTGGGAGGGGACCTTTCTAATGAAAAACTGTTTTTT.

This clone has just a few counts. The rearrangement uses TRBV9 and TRBJ1-2; 10 bases match TRBD1. Germline V lookup: CDR1 SGDLS, CDR2 YYNGEE. The CDR3 covers 15 residues. V gave up 1 base and J gave up 8 bases; unmatched junction bases: 8. CDR3 protein: CASSVPGQGTKGYTF. In DNA form, the CDR3 reads TGTGCCAGCAGCGTACCGGGACAGGGGACGAAGGGCTACACCTTC.

This chain links TRBV5-4 with TRBJ1-2; possibly TRBD1 for D (5 bases). The germline CDR1 and CDR2 sequences are SGHNT and YYREEE (reference sequence). V was clipped by 0 bases and J by 8 bases, with 11 bases between them. There are 13 residues in the CDR3. As DNA, the CDR3 is TGTGCCAGCAGCTTGGTCCAGGGCCAGGGCTACACCTTC. This translates into CASSLVQGQGYTF.

The chain couples TRBV6-5 to TRBJ1-1; D is possibly TRBD1 (5 bases). The CDR3 covers 15 residues. The ends were cut back, 0 bases at V and 4 bases at J, with 12 bases in the middle. Germline loops: CDR1 MNHEY, CDR2 SVGAGI. CDR3 amino acids: CASSYSKRGATEAFF. The CDR3 coding sequence is TGTGCCAGCAGTTACTCGAAAAGGGGCGCCACTGAAGCTTTCTTT.